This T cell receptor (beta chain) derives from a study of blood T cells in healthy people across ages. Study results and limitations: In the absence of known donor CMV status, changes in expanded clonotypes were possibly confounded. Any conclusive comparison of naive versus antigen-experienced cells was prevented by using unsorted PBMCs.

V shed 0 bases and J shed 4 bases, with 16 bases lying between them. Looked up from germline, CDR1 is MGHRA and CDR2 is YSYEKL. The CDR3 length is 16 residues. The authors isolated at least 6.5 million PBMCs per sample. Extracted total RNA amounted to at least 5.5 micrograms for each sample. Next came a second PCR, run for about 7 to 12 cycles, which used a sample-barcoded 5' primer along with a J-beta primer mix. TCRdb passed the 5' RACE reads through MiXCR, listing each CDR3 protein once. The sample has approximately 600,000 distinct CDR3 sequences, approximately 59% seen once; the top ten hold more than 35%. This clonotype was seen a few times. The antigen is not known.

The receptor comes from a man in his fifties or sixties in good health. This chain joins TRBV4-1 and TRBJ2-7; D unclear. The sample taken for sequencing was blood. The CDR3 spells CASSQDQAGVRYEQYF. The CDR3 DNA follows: TGCGCCAGCAGCCAAGATCAAGCTGGGGTCCGGTACGAGCAGTACTTC.